The 24 T cell receptor beta chains below all came from one sample that was sequenced in a study of identical twins. TCRdb re-derived calls from the 5' RACE reads in MiXCR, one entry per CDR3 protein. The sample has around 250,000 distinct CDR3 sequences; about 8.3% are singletons. The sample was also linked to a second study, of yellow fever vaccine responses in identical twins.

Material: CD8+ T cells sorted from blood. These receptors were collected from a woman younger than 35 in good health.

This clonotype has more than one count but fewer than ten. This sequence joins TRBV7-9 and TRBJ2-5; D uncertain. The CDR3 is 13 amino acids. The germline V gene has CDR1 SEHNR and CDR2 FQNEAQ (reference sequence). Deletions cut 5 bases from V and 5 bases from J, with 12 bases between. CDR3: CASSMLVGETQYF. CDR3 bases: TGTGCCAGCAGCATGTTGGTTGGCGAGACCCAGTACTTC. Variable domain in full (rest from reference TRBV7-9 and TRBJ2-5): DTGVSQNPRHKITKRGQNVTFRCDPISEHNRLYWYRQTLGQGPEFLTYFQNEAQLEKSRLLSDRFSAERPKGSFSTLEIQRTEQGDSAMYLCASSMLVGETQYFGPGTRLLVL.

This clonotype was observed many times. The V gene is TRBV5-4, the J gene TRBJ2-1; D possibly matches TRBD1 or TRBD2 (5 bases each). V was trimmed by 4 bases and J by 4 bases, leaving 12 bases between them. The CDR3 consists of 14 residues. Germline values: CDR1 SGHNT, CDR2 YYREEE (reference sequence). The CDR3 nucleotides are TGTGCCAGCAGCCCCGGGACCGGGTACAATGAGCAGTTCTTC. Its translation: CASSPGTGYNEQFF.

This clonotype was seen repeatedly, ten times or more. The rearrangement uses TRBV7-9 and TRBJ2-7; D unclear. Germline V gene sequence: CDR1 SEHNR, CDR2 FQNEAQ (reference sequence). Trimming stripped 3 bases from V and 2 bases from J, with 5 bases between. The length of the CDR3 is 12 residues. The CDR3 is CASSLLTYEQYF. The CDR3 DNA follows: TGTGCCAGCAGCTTGCTGACCTACGAGCAGTACTTC. Together with reference TRBV7-9 and TRBJ2-7, the CDR3 gives the full variable domain: DTGVSQNPRHKITKRGQNVTFRCDPISEHNRLYWYRQTLGQGPEFLTYFQNEAQLEKSRLLSDRFSAERPKGSFSTLEIQRTEQGDSAMYLCASSLLTYEQYFGPGTRLTVT.

At least ten counts were recorded for this clonotype. This rearrangement joins TRBV12-3 or TRBV12-4 to TRBJ2-1, with D possibly called TRBD1 or TRBD2 (5 bases each). V was clipped by 5 bases and J by 4 bases, with 12 bases between them. CDR3 length: 14 residues. DNA of the CDR3: TGTGCCAGCAGTCCCTGGGACCCATACAATGAGCAGTTCTTC. It translates to CASSPWDPYNEQFF.

Only one count was recorded for this clonotype. Given a much more abundant clone one base away, this may be a read error. This chain links TRBV5-1 with TRBJ2-4; 8 bases match TRBD1. This CDR3 has 16 residues. V lost 4 bases to trimming and J lost 7 bases; unmatched junction nucleotides: 13. Germline-derived CDR1 and CDR2 are SGHRS and YFSETQ. In DNA form, the CDR3 reads TGCGCCAGCAGCATGCTATCCGGGGCAGGGGGCAACATTCAGTACTTC. Residues: CASSMLSGAGGNIQYF.

This clonotype was counted at least ten times. The chain recombines TRBV15 with TRBJ2-3; D is uncertain. Per the germline V gene, CDR1 is LNHNV and CDR2 is YYDKDF (reference sequence). The CDR3 has 15 residues. Trimming stripped 4 bases from V and 1 base from J, with 12 bases between. The CDR3 protein is CATSTSYGGTDTQYF. CDR3 in DNA: TGTGCCACCAGCACAAGCTATGGGGGCACAGATACGCAGTATTTT.

This clonotype was counted once. The chain joins TRBV7-6 to TRBJ2-7, with 10 bases identical to TRBD2. The germline CDR1 and CDR2 sequences are SGHVS and FNYEAQ. This CDR3 is built from 15 residues. V gave up 5 bases and J gave up 0 bases; unmatched junction bases: 4. CDR3 protein: CASSPLAGASYEQYF. The CDR3, as DNA: TGTGCCAGCAGCCCTCTAGCGGGGGCCTCCTACGAGCAGTACTTC.

This clonotype was found a few times. The rearrangement joins TRBV6-1 to TRBJ2-1; 9 positions agree with TRBD1. There are 15 residues in the CDR3. The germline gives CDR1 MNHNS, CDR2 SASEGT. V lost 6 bases and J lost 7; bases outside the gene matches: 10. CDR3 nucleotide sequence: TGTGCCAGCAGCACAGGGACAGGGAGGCTGAATGAGCAGTTCTTC. This gives the protein CASSTGTGRLNEQFF.

There are many counts of this clonotype. This sequence joins TRBV28 and TRBJ1-1; 8 bases agree with TRBD1. The V segment lost 3 bases and the J segment 5 bases; nucleotides outside the gene matches: 5. Germline values: CDR1 MDHEN, CDR2 SYDVKM. The CDR3 totals 14 residues. The CDR3 protein is CASSLTGARTEAFF. DNA for the CDR3: TGTGCCAGCAGTTTGACAGGGGCGAGGACTGAAGCTTTCTTT.

There are many counts of this clonotype. The chain joins TRBV6-4 to TRBJ2-3; D perhaps matches TRBD2 (5 bases). V lost 4 bases and J 0 bases, leaving 5 bases between the germline ends. The CDR3 has 13 amino acids. Germline CDR1 and CDR2: MRHNA and SNTAGT. The CDR3 loop reads CASSAGSTDTQYF. The CDR3 nucleotides read TGTGCCAGCAGTGCGGGAAGCACAGATACGCAGTATTTT.

The chain combines TRBV12-3 or TRBV12-4 with TRBJ2-1, with D unresolved. The V end was cut by 6 bases, the J end by 4 bases, with 25 bases between. This CDR3 contains 18 residues. The CDR3 DNA sequence: TGTGCCAGCAGCAGTGGGATGCCTAGGGCCTTAGGGTACAATGAGCAGTTCTTC. Translating it yields CASSSGMPRALGYNEQFF.

In this sample, this clonotype turned up many times. This chain joins TRBV12-3 or TRBV12-4 and TRBJ2-1; D is possibly TRBD1 (5 bases). V lost 3 bases to trimming and J lost 5 bases, with 11 bases between them. CDR3 size: 14 residues. As DNA, the CDR3 is TGTGCCAGCAGTTTCGGGCAGGGCAACAATGAGCAGTTCTTC. Translated: CASSFGQGNNEQFF.

This chain links TRBV7-9 with TRBJ2-7; 8 bases agree with TRBD1. The CDR3 totals 16 residues. CDR1 is SEHNR and CDR2 is FQNEAQ in the germline V gene (reference sequence). V lost 5 bases, J lost 2 bases, and 11 bases stayed unmatched. CDR3 sequence: CASSPRTGQEAYEQYF. The CDR3 coding sequence is TGTGCCAGCAGCCCTCGAACGGGACAGGAGGCCTACGAGCAGTACTTC.

This clonotype was counted many times. The chain is built from TRBV7-8 and TRBJ2-1; D unresolved. The CDR3 runs to 13 residues. CDR1 and CDR2 (germline): SGHVS, FQNEAQ. V lost 5 bases, J lost 6 bases, and 11 bases lay in between. The DNA of the CDR3 is TGTGCCAGCAGCCCCCGTGCTTTCAATGAGCAGTTCTTC. Translated, it gives CASSPRAFNEQFF.

This clonotype was observed at least ten times. The chain is built from TRBV12-3 or TRBV12-4 and TRBJ1-1, with D unresolved. CDR3 length equals 12 residues. The germline V and J ends were trimmed by 5 bases and 5 bases, with 9 bases remaining between them. CDR3 amino acids: CASSAAGTEAFF. As DNA, the CDR3 is TGTGCCAGCAGTGCCGCTGGGACTGAAGCTTTCTTT.

The chain couples TRBV7-3 to TRBJ2-5, with D possibly being TRBD1 or TRBD2 (6 bases each). The CDR3 has 14 amino acids. Trimming removed 8 bases from V and 2 bases from J, with 15 bases in between. CDR1 SGHTA and CDR2 FQGTGA come from the germline V gene. The CDR3 here is CASSETGAQETQYF. DNA of the CDR3: TGTGCCAGCTCTGAGACGGGGGCGCAAGAGACCCAGTACTTC.

This clonotype was observed at least ten times. V is TRBV5-1 and J is TRBJ2-1; D remains ambiguous. CDR3 length: 11 amino acids. The germline V gene has CDR1 SGHRS and CDR2 YFSETQ. Trimming cost V 0 bases and J 10 bases, with 5 bases left between them. The CDR3: CASSLGLEQFF. The CDR3 region has the DNA TGCGCCAGCAGCTTGGGTCTAGAGCAGTTCTTC.

This clonotype was observed at least ten times. The chain recombines TRBV27 with TRBJ2-7; 9 nucleotides agree with TRBD1. V lost 5 bases, J lost 5 bases, and 10 bases stayed unmatched. CDR3 length equals 15 residues. Germline CDR1 is MNHEY and CDR2 is SMNVEV (reference sequence). Here the CDR3 reads CASSLQGTGTHEQYF. CDR3 sequence (DNA): TGTGCCAGCAGTCTGCAAGGGACAGGGACCCACGAGCAGTACTTC.

This clonotype was observed a handful of times. V is TRBV28 and J is TRBJ2-1, with 7 bases that match TRBD1. Germline assignment: CDR1 MDHEN and CDR2 SYDVKM. The CDR3 is made up of 14 amino acids. With V trimmed by 3 bases and J by 7 bases, 6 bases remained unmatched. CDR3 sequence (DNA): TGTGCCAGCAGTTTTCTGACAGGGCGAAATGAGCAGTTCTTC. Amino acid sequence: CASSFLTGRNEQFF.

Ten or more counts support this clonotype. The chain links TRBV14 to TRBJ2-1; TRBD2 matches 8 bases. From germline, CDR1 is SGHDN and CDR2 FVKESK. J was trimmed by 12 bases and V by 4 bases; bases with no gene match: 5. CDR3 length equals 12 residues. The CDR3 DNA sequence: TGTGCCAGCAGCCCCTCGGCGGGGGGGCAGTTCTTC. Its translation is CASSPSAGGQFF.

The chain has TRBV7-6 and TRBJ2-1; D not resolved. Germline-derived CDR1 and CDR2 are SGHVS and FNYEAQ. Trimming removed 11 bases from V and 7 bases from J, with 3 bases in between. The CDR3 extends over 8 amino acids. CDR3 region: CALNEQFF. In DNA form, the CDR3 reads TGTGCCCTAAATGAGCAGTTCTTC.

V usage is TRBV11-2 and J usage is TRBJ1-5, with no clear D. Germline V gene sequence: CDR1 SGHAT, CDR2 FQNNGV. The CDR3 contains 11 residues. CDR3 nucleotide sequence: TGTCCTCTGTATAGCAATCAGCCCCAGCATTTT. It translates to CPLYSNQPQHF.

This clonotype was picked up a small number of times. J is TRBJ2-1 and V is TRBV12-3 or TRBV12-4; the match to TRBD2 covers 14 bases. The CDR3 is made up of 19 amino acids. V lost 6 bases, J lost 1 base, and 11 bases stayed unmatched. CDR3 residues: CASRPPGLAGANSYNEQFF. CDR3 coding DNA: TGTGCCAGCAGGCCGCCGGGACTAGCGGGAGCCAATTCCTACAATGAGCAGTTCTTC.

The table lists this clonotype with a few counts. The rearrangement uses TRBV7-2 and TRBJ2-5; D not certain. This CDR3 has 15 residues. V was pared by 1 base and J by 1 base, with 10 bases between. CDR1 and CDR2 (germline): SGHTA, FQGNSA. The CDR3 sequence: CASSLEQSVQETQYF. The CDR3 DNA reads as TGTGCCAGCAGCTTAGAGCAAAGCGTCCAAGAGACCCAGTACTTC. The whole variable domain, filled in from reference TRBV7-2 and TRBJ2-5, reads GAGVSQSPSNKVTEKGKDVELRCDPISGHTALYWYRQSLGQGLEFLIYFQGNSAPDKSGLPSDRFSAERTGGSVSTLTIQRTQQEDSAVYLCASSLEQSVQETQYFGPGTRLLVL.